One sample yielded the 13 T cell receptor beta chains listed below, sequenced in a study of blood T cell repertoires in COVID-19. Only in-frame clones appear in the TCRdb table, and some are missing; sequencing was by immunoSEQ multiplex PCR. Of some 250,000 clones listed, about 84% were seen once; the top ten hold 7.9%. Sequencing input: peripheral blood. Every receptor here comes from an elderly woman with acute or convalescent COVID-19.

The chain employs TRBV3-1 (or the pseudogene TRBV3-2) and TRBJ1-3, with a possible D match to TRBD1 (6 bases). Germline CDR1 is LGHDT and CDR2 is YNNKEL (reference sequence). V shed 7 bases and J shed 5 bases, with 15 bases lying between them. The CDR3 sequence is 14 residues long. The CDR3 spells CASTPGGARNTIYF. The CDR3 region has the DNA TGTGCCAGCACCCCGGGGGGGGCCCGAAACACCATATATTTT.

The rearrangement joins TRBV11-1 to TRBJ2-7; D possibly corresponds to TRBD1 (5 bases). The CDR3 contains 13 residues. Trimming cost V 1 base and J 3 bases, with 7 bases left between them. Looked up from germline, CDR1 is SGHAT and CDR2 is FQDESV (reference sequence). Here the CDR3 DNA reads TGTGCCAGCAGCTTAGTCAGGGACTACGAGCAGTACTTC. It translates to CASSLVRDYEQYF.

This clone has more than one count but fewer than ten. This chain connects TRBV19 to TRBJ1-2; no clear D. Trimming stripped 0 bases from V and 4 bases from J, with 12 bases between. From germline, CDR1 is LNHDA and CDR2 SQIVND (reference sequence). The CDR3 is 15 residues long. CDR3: CASSIDRAGVYGYTF. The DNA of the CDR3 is TGTGCCAGTAGTATAGATCGGGCCGGGGTCTATGGCTACACCTTC.

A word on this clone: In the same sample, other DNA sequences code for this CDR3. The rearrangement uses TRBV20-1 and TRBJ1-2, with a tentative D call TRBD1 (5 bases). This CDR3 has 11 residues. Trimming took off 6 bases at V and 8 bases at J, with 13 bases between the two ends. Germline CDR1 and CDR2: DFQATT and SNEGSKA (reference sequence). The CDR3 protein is CSAPTGNGYTF. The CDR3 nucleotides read TGCAGTGCGCCAACAGGAAACGGCTACACCTTC.

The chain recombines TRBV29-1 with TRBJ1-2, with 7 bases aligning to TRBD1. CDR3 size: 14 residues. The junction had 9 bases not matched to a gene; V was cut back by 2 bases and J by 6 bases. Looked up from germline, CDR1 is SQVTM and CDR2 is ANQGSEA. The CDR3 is CSVEFRYDRDGYTF. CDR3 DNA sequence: TGCAGCGTTGAATTCCGGTACGACAGGGATGGCTACACCTTC.

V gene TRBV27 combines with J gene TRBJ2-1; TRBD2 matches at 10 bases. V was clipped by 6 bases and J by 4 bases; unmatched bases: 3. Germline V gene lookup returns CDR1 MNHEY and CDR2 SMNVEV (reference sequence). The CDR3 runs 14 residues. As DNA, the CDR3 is TGTGCCAGCAGGGGGGGACTAGCGTACAATGAGCAGTTCTTC. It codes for CASRGGLAYNEQFF.

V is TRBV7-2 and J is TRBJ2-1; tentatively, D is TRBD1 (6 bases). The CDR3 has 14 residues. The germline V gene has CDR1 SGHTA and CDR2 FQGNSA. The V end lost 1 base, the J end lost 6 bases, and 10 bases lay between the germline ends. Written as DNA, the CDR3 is TGTGCCAGCAGCTTAGTCATAGGGGGCAATGAGCAGTTCTTC. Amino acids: CASSLVIGGNEQFF.

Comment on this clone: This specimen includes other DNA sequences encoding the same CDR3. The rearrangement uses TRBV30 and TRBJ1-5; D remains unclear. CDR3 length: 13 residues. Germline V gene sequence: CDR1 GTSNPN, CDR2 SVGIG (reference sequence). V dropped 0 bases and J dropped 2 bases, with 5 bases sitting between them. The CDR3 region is CAWSVRGNQPQHF. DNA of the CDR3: TGTGCCTGGAGTGTGAGGGGCAATCAGCCCCAGCATTTT. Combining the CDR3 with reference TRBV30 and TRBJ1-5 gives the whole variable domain SQTIHQWPATLVQPVGSPLSLECTVEGTSNPNLYWYRQAAGRGLQLLFYSVGIGQISSEVPQNLSASRPQDRQFILSSKKLLLSDSGFYLCAWSVRGNQPQHFGDGTRLSIL.

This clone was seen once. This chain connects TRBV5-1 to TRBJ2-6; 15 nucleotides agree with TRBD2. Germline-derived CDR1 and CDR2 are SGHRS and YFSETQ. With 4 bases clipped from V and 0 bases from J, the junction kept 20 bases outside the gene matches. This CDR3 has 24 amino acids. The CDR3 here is CASSQPTAVPGLAGGGSGANVLTF. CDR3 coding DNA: TGCGCCAGCAGCCAACCTACAGCCGTCCCGGGACTAGCGGGAGGTGGCTCTGGGGCCAACGTCCTGACTTTC.

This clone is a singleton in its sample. The CDR3 nucleotides are TGTGCCAGCAGCCAAAGGTGGGCAACCGCTGGAAACACCATATATTTT. Its translation is CASSQRWATAGNTIYF. V gene TRBV4-2 combines with J gene TRBJ1-3, with D unclear. Trimming cost V 2 bases and J 2 bases, with 13 bases left between them. The CDR3 has 16 residues. In germline, CDR1 is LGHNA, CDR2 YNFKEQ.

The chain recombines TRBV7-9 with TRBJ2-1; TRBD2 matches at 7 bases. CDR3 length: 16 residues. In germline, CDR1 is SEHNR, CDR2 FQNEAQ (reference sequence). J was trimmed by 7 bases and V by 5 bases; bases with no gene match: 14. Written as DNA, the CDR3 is TGTGCCAGCAGCGCCCTCCGAGAGCTAGCGGTTAATGAGCAGTTCTTC. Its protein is CASSALRELAVNEQFF.

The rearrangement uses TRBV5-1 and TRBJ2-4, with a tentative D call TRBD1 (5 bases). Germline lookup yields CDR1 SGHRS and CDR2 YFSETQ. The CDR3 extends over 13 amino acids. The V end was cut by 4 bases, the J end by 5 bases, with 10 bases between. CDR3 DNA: TGCGCCAGCAGCATCCAGACAGAAAACATTCAGTACTTC. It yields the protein CASSIQTENIQYF.

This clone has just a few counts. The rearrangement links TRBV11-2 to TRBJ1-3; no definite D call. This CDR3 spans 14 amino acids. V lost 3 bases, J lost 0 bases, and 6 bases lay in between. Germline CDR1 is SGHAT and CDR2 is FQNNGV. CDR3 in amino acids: CASSFFGSGNTIYF. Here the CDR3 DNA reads TGTGCCAGCAGCTTTTTCGGCTCTGGAAACACCATATATTTT.